The 26 T cell receptor beta chains in this list originate from one sample, sequenced in a study of blood T cell repertoires in COVID-19. Produced via immunoSEQ multiplex PCR; TCRdb's table is partial and in-frame only. The top ten hold approximately 40% of the sample, which has more than 85,000 clones, roughly 79% seen once. Sequenced sample: peripheral blood. The receptors were sampled from an older man with acute or convalescent COVID-19.

CDR3 region: CASSLSRLGISEREQFF. In DNA form, the CDR3 reads TGTGCCAGCAGCTTAAGCCGCTTAGGGATTAGCGAGCGCGAGCAGTTCTTC. The chain recombines TRBV7-8 with TRBJ2-1, with D possibly matching TRBD2 (5 bases). The germline V and J ends were trimmed by 2 bases and 10 bases, with 24 bases remaining between them. Germline-derived CDR1 and CDR2 are SGHVS and FQNEAQ. This CDR3 is built from 17 residues.

This clone occurred a few times. This chain joins TRBV7-2 and TRBJ1-5; no reliable D call. V shed 1 base and J shed 7 bases, with 8 bases lying between them. Looked up from germline, CDR1 is SGHTA and CDR2 is FQGNSA. The CDR3 is 13 residues long. In DNA, the CDR3 is TGTGCCAGCAGCTTAGAAGTTCAGCAGCCCCAGCATTTT. Translation: CASSLEVQQPQHF.

The chain combines TRBV3-1 (or the pseudogene TRBV3-2) with TRBJ1-2, with 9 bases lining up with TRBD1. Trimming at V came to 4 bases and at J to 6 bases, leaving 3 bases not matched to a gene. The length of the CDR3 is 13 residues. CDR1 is LGHDT, CDR2 YNNKEL, per germline (reference sequence). This CDR3 reads CASSPGQGHGYTF. The CDR3 nucleotides are TGTGCCAGCAGCCCCGGACAGGGGCATGGCTACACCTTC.

This clone has just a few counts. The V gene is TRBV19, the J gene TRBJ1-1, with a possible D match to TRBD1 (6 bases). This CDR3 comprises 14 residues. V was cut by 6 bases and J by 1 base, with 12 bases left in between. Germline V CDR1 and CDR2: LNHDA, SQIVND (reference sequence). CDR3 loop: CASSDRTKNTEAFF. In DNA, the CDR3 is TGTGCCAGTAGCGACAGGACCAAGAACACTGAAGCTTTCTTT.

The chain employs TRBV7-8 and TRBJ2-1; 7 bases are shared with TRBD1. Germline CDR1 SGHVS, CDR2 FQNEAQ. J gave up 3 bases and V 4 bases, and 3 bases lay outside the gene matches. The CDR3 is 14 residues long. CDR3 nucleotide sequence: TGTGCCAGCAGCTCCTGGACAGGCTACAATGAGCAGTTCTTC. As protein: CASSSWTGYNEQFF.

This chain connects TRBV7-3 to TRBJ2-3; 9 positions agree with TRBD2. After removal of 4 bases from V and 4 bases from J, the junction contained 9 bases not matched to a gene. The CDR3 runs to 16 residues. The V gene's germline CDR1 is SGHTA and CDR2 FQGTGA. As DNA, the CDR3 is TGTGCCAGCAGCTCTCTTAGCGGGAGCTGGGCAGATACGCAGTATTTT. Its protein is CASSSLSGSWADTQYF.

The chain uses TRBV3-1 (or the pseudogene TRBV3-2) and TRBJ2-7, with a possible D match to TRBD1 (5 bases). The V and J ends lost 2 bases and 2 bases respectively, with 7 bases between them. The CDR3 covers 13 residues. Germline loops: CDR1 LGHDT, CDR2 YNNKEL (reference sequence). The DNA for the CDR3 is TGTGCCAGCAGCCAAACAGGTACCTACGAGCAGTACTTC. It translates to CASSQTGTYEQYF.

V usage is TRBV15 and J usage is TRBJ1-5, with TRBD1 as a possible D gene (5 bases). Germline loops: CDR1 LNHNV, CDR2 YYDKDF (reference sequence). This CDR3 comprises 17 residues. Between the trimmed V and J ends, which lost 1 base and 1 base, there was a span of 14 bases. This CDR3 is CATSRGRGGRSNQPQHF. The CDR3 bases are TGTGCCACCAGCAGAGGCCGGGGGGGTCGGAGCAATCAGCCCCAGCATTTT.

The rearrangement joins TRBV7-2 to TRBJ1-5; D unclear. With 1 base removed from V and 5 bases from J, the gap between germline ends came to 6 bases. The CDR3 is 13 amino acids. CDR1 is SGHTA and CDR2 is FQGNSA in the germline V gene. The CDR3 protein is CASSLGRDQPQHF. The CDR3 DNA follows: TGTGCCAGCAGCTTAGGGCGGGATCAGCCCCAGCATTTT.

The chain carries TRBV3-1 (or the pseudogene TRBV3-2) and TRBJ2-7, with TRBD2 identical over 9 bases. Germline CDR1 and CDR2: LGHDT and YNNKEL (reference sequence). The length of the CDR3 is 17 residues. V was clipped by 1 base and J by 3 bases; unmatched bases: 10. The CDR3 sequence is CASSQAGISGSRYEQYF. The CDR3, as DNA: TGTGCCAGCAGCCAAGCCGGAATTAGCGGGAGCCGCTACGAGCAGTACTTC.

The chain recombines TRBV30 with TRBJ1-3; D unresolved. Between the trimmed V and J ends, which lost 2 bases and 0 bases, there was a span of 8 bases. There are 14 residues in the CDR3. Germline V CDR1 and CDR2: GTSNPN, SVGIG (reference sequence). Here the CDR3 reads CAWSIGFSGNTIYF. The CDR3 nucleotides are TGTGCCTGGAGTATCGGTTTCTCTGGAAACACCATATATTTT.

The V call is TRBV7-2, the J call TRBJ2-3, with D unclear. CDR1 is SGHTA and CDR2 is FQGNSA in the germline V gene. The CDR3 has 13 residues. Trimming cost V 5 bases and J 2 bases, with 8 bases left between them. The CDR3 loop reads CASSINPTDTQYF. The CDR3 region has the DNA TGTGCCAGCAGCATCAATCCCACAGATACGCAGTATTTT. The variable domain in full, with the rest retrieved from reference TRBV7-2 and TRBJ2-3, is GAGVSQSPSNKVTEKGKDVELRCDPISGHTALYWYRQSLGQGLEFLIYFQGNSAPDKSGLPSDRFSAERTGGSVSTLTIQRTQQEDSAVYLCASSINPTDTQYFGPGTRLTVL.

The chain is built from TRBV19 and TRBJ1-5; 7 nucleotides agree with TRBD1. This CDR3 is built from 15 residues. In germline, CDR1 is LNHDA, CDR2 SQIVND (reference sequence). After removal of 4 bases from V and 1 base from J, the junction contained 4 bases not matched to a gene. Written as DNA, the CDR3 is TGTGCCAGTAGTAACATACAGGGGAGCAATCAGCCCCAGCATTTT. As protein: CASSNIQGSNQPQHF.

The chain is built from TRBV7-3 and TRBJ2-1, with TRBD2 matching over 12 bases. Trimming took 5 bases from V and 3 from J; bases not matched to a gene: 8. CDR3 size: 17 residues. From germline, CDR1 is SGHTA and CDR2 FQGTGA. CDR3 sequence (DNA): TGTGCCAGCAGCCCCAGACTAGCGGGAGTTCGCTACAATGAGCAGTTCTTC. It yields the protein CASSPRLAGVRYNEQFF.

The J gene is TRBJ1-1, the V gene TRBV28; a weak D match, TRBD1 (6 bases). The CDR3 sequence is 14 residues long. Germline V CDR1 and CDR2: MDHEN, SYDVKM. Trimming took off 1 base at V and 8 bases at J, with 14 bases between the two ends. DNA of the CDR3: TGTGCCAGCAGTTTATTTGGACAGTTGGGCGAAGCTTTCTTT. This codes for CASSLFGQLGEAFF. The complete variable domain, with remaining parts taken from reference TRBV28 and TRBJ1-1, reads DVKVTQSSRYLVKRTGEKVFLECVQDMDHENMFWYRQDPGLGLRLIYFSYDVKMKEKGDIPEGYSVSREKKERFSLILESASTNQTSMYLCASSLFGQLGEAFFGQGTRLTVV.

This clone appeared once. CDR3 region: CASSQEGGQPQHF. The CDR3 DNA reads TGCGCCAGCAGCCAAGAGGGGGGTCAGCCCCAGCATTTT. The gene calls are TRBV4-3 and TRBJ1-5, with a possible D match to TRBD1 (5 bases). Germline V gives CDR1 LGHNA, CDR2 YSLEER. V was trimmed by 0 bases and J by 6 bases, leaving 6 bases between them. The CDR3 length is 13 residues.

There are a few counts of this clone. This chain joins TRBV2 and TRBJ1-2, with 8 bases that match TRBD1. The length of the CDR3 is 17 residues. CDR1 is SNHLY and CDR2 is FYNNEI in the germline V gene. J was trimmed by 3 bases and V by 1 base; bases with no gene match: 10. The CDR3 DNA sequence: TGTGCCAGCAGTGAAGGGCCCCGACAGGGGAGGTACTATGGCTACACCTTC. It encodes CASSEGPRQGRYYGYTF. Variable domain in full (rest from reference TRBV2 and TRBJ1-2): EPEVTQTPSHQVTQMGQEVILRCVPISNHLYFYWYRQILGQKVEFLVSFYNNEISEKSEIFDDQFSVERPDGSNFTLKIRSTKLEDSAMYFCASSEGPRQGRYYGYTFGSGTRLTVV.

The V and J genes are TRBV6-2 or TRBV6-3 and TRBJ2-3; 8 bases fit TRBD2. The CDR3 is 17 amino acids. The junction had 15 bases not matched to a gene; V was cut back by 5 bases and J by 5 bases. Per germline, CDR1 MNHEY and CDR2 SVGEGT. The CDR3 here is CASSPLSLAGGGDTQYF. CDR3 coding DNA: TGTGCCAGCAGTCCACTCTCCCTAGCGGGTGGAGGAGATACGCAGTATTTT.

This chain connects TRBV6-5 to TRBJ1-2; a possible D gene is TRBD1 (5 bases). CDR3 length: 14 amino acids. Trimming took 0 bases from V and 7 from J, leaving 12 bases between them. Germline values: CDR1 MNHEY, CDR2 SVGAGI. The CDR3 region is CASSYSGLLGGYTF. CDR3 DNA sequence: TGTGCCAGCAGTTACTCGGGGCTCCTAGGTGGCTACACCTTC.

The J gene is TRBJ2-3, the V gene TRBV11-3; 8 bases align to TRBD2. This CDR3 is 16 amino acids long. Germline CDR1 SGHNT, CDR2 YENEEA. Losses at the gene ends were 0 bases for V and 1 base for J; bases not matched to a gene: 3. CDR3 coding DNA: TGTGCCAGCAGCTTAGACACTAGCGGAGGCACAGATACGCAGTATTTT. Translation: CASSLDTSGGTDTQYF.

The chain employs TRBV19 and TRBJ1-1, with D perhaps TRBD1 (6 bases). The CDR3 runs 14 residues. V gave up 6 bases and J gave up 1 base, with 12 bases separating them. The germline gives CDR1 LNHDA, CDR2 SQIVND (reference sequence). CDR3 sequence (DNA): TGTGCCAGTAGCAAAAGGGGGGGGAACACTGAAGCTTTCTTT. Translation: CASSKRGGNTEAFF.

The chain has TRBV6-5 and TRBJ1-4; the D is unclear. Trimming took off 6 bases at V and 0 bases at J, with 8 bases between the two ends. The CDR3 is 14 residues long. Germline values: CDR1 MNHEY, CDR2 SVGAGI. CDR3 sequence (DNA): TGTGCCAGCAGCTCGGTAGCAACTAATGAAAAACTGTTTTTT. Translating gives CASSSVATNEKLFF.

The genes are TRBV5-1 and TRBJ2-1, with TRBD2 identical over 7 bases. Looked up from germline, CDR1 is SGHRS and CDR2 is YFSETQ. The V segment lost 0 bases and the J segment 12 bases; nucleotides outside the gene matches: 12. The length of the CDR3 is 15 residues. CDR3 residues: CASSLALAAPLVQFF. The DNA of the CDR3 is TGCGCCAGCAGCTTGGCCCTAGCGGCCCCGCTGGTGCAGTTCTTC. The variable domain in full, with the rest retrieved from reference TRBV5-1 and TRBJ2-1, is KAGVTQTPRYLIKTRGQQVTLSCSPISGHRSVSWYQQTPGQGLQFLFEYFSETQRNKGNFPGRFSGRQFSNSRSEMNVSTLELGDSALYLCASSLALAAPLVQFFGPGTRLTVL.

This chain joins TRBV18 and TRBJ1-5, with TRBD1 matching over 11 bases. After removal of 6 bases from V and 0 bases from J, the junction contained 4 bases not matched to a gene. CDR1 and CDR2 from the germline V gene are KGHSH and LQKENI. This CDR3 is 16 amino acids long. CDR3 protein: CASSPGQGDSNQPQHF. The CDR3 nucleotides read TGTGCCAGCTCCCCGGGACAGGGGGATAGCAATCAGCCCCAGCATTTT.

This clone has only one observation. This chain joins TRBV19 and TRBJ1-3, with D uncertain. Germline loops: CDR1 LNHDA, CDR2 SQIVND (reference sequence). The CDR3 totals 14 residues. CDR3 in amino acids: CAVQARGSGNTIYF. Written as DNA, the CDR3 is TGTGCTGTACAAGCCCGGGGCTCTGGAAACACCATATATTTT.

V is TRBV18 and J is TRBJ2-1; D is unclear. Germline V gene sequence: CDR1 KGHSH, CDR2 LQKENI. The CDR3 spans 13 residues. The V and J ends lost 6 bases and 8 bases respectively, with 14 bases between them. The CDR3 nucleotides read TGTGCCAGCTCCAACCTAGGAGTGGATGAGCAGTTCTTC. This codes for CASSNLGVDEQFF.